One and the same sample provided the 23 T cell receptor beta chains below, sequenced in a study of Graves' ophthalmopathy and Graves' hyperthyroidism. For repertoire sequencing, the TCR beta CDR3 regions were amplified from RNA transcripts. An opening RT-PCR round employed HTBI primers and preceded a second-round multiplex PCR. Each CDR3 protein gets one entry after TCRdb re-called the multiplex PCR reads with MiXCR. The sample yields about 220,000 distinct CDR3 sequences, roughly 21% seen once. The sample taken for sequencing was peripheral blood. These receptors were collected from a woman aged 45-60 years with Graves' ophthalmopathy.

With respect to this clonotype: A much larger clone differs by one base, so this may be a read error. The chain employs TRBV5-6 and TRBJ2-5; D possibly corresponds to TRBD1 (5 bases). The germline CDR1 and CDR2 sequences are SGHDT and YYEEEE. There are 17 residues in the CDR3. The chain's CDR3 is CASSPPTDTDLQEIQYF. The CDR3 DNA is TGTGCCAGCAGCCCCCCGACGGACACCGACCTCCAAGAGATCCAGTACTTC.

The table lists this clonotype with many counts. This chain joins TRBV11-2 and TRBJ2-7; 7 bases are shared with TRBD2. CDR1 and CDR2 (germline): SGHAT, FQNNGV. V gave up 5 bases and J gave up 5 bases; unmatched junction bases: 6. The CDR3 is 13 residues long. DNA for the CDR3: TGTGCCAGCAGCACCGGACTAGTAAACGAGCAGTACTTC. This gives the protein CASSTGLVNEQYF. Complete variable domain (other parts from reference TRBV11-2 and TRBJ2-7): EAGVAQSPRYKIIEKRQSVAFWCNPISGHATLYWYQQILGQGPKLLIQFQNNGVVDDSQLPKDRFSAERLKGVDSTLKIQPAKLEDSAVYLCASSTGLVNEQYFGPGTRLTVT.

The chain joins TRBV4-1 to TRBJ2-7; the match to TRBD2 covers 8 bases. The length of the CDR3 is 16 residues. The trim removed 4 bases at V and 2 bases at J, leaving 10 bases unmatched. Per germline, CDR1 MGHRA and CDR2 YSYEKL. CDR3 sequence: CASSRYGLAVPYEQYF. DNA of the CDR3: TGCGCCAGCAGCCGCTATGGACTAGCCGTACCCTACGAGCAGTACTTC.

V gene TRBV6-1 combines with J gene TRBJ1-1, with TRBD1 as a possible D gene (6 bases). V was shortened by 0 bases and J by 8 bases, with 7 bases between the two germline ends. The CDR3 has 12 residues. Germline CDR1 MNHNS, CDR2 SASEGT. The CDR3 protein is CASSEATGEAFF. The CDR3 DNA reads as TGTGCCAGCAGTGAAGCTACAGGGGAAGCTTTCTTT.

This chain connects TRBV6-1 to TRBJ2-1; 7 positions agree with TRBD2. CDR3 length: 15 residues. The germline V gene encodes CDR1 MNHNS and CDR2 SASEGT. The V segment lost 4 bases and the J segment 4 bases; nucleotides outside the gene matches: 7. In DNA form, the CDR3 reads TGTGCCAGCAGTGGCCCTTCTAGCGGATACAATGAGCAGTTCTTC. Its translation is CASSGPSSGYNEQFF.

The table lists this clonotype with many counts. The rearrangement links TRBV15 to TRBJ1-6; 7 nucleotides line up with TRBD1. Trimming cost V 5 bases and J 0 bases; bases outside gene matches: 7. The CDR3 has 17 residues. Germline CDR1 LNHNV, CDR2 YYDKDF (reference sequence). CDR3 sequence reads: CATSGRDSLSYNSPLHF. The CDR3 nucleotides are TGTGCCACCAGCGGGCGGGACAGCCTCTCCTATAATTCACCCCTCCACTTT.

The rearrangement links TRBV4-1 to TRBJ2-6; D might be TRBD1 (6 bases). With 1 base removed from V and 2 bases from J, the gap between germline ends came to 12 bases. Germline V gene sequence: CDR1 MGHRA, CDR2 YSYEKL. The length of the CDR3 is 17 residues. The CDR3: CASSQGGRQAGANVLTF. The CDR3 nucleotides are TGCGCCAGCAGCCAAGGGGGGCGGCAGGCTGGGGCCAACGTCCTGACTTTC.

In its sample, this clonotype was seen a few times. J is TRBJ1-3 and V is TRBV3-1; 10 nucleotides match TRBD1. Germline loops: CDR1 LGHDT, CDR2 YNNKEL (reference sequence). The CDR3 is made up of 15 amino acids. The junction had 6 bases not matched to a gene; V was cut back by 7 bases and J by 3 bases. The CDR3 region has the DNA TGTGCCAGCACCCTGGACAGGGGGGTTGGAAACACCATATATTTT. Its protein product is CASTLDRGVGNTIYF.

This sequence joins TRBV27 and TRBJ1-6; D call uncertain. Germline values: CDR1 MNHEY, CDR2 SMNVEV (reference sequence). The CDR3 totals 15 residues. V was cut by 7 bases and J by 6 bases, with 16 bases left in between. The DNA for the CDR3 is TGTGCCAGCAAAGTCGGTATCGGCCCTAATTCACCCCTCCACTTT. Its translation: CASKVGIGPNSPLHF.

This rearrangement joins TRBV12-3 or TRBV12-4 to TRBJ2-5; TRBD1 matches at 11 bases. The junction had 10 bases not matched to a gene; V was cut back by 5 bases and J by 5 bases. The CDR3 has 16 residues. CDR3 DNA sequence: TGTGCCAGCAGTAACCGGGACAGGGGGAGAGGGGAGACCCAGTACTTC. As protein: CASSNRDRGRGETQYF.

This clonotype was recorded at least ten times. The CDR3: CASSGAGQSYEQYF. In DNA form, the CDR3 reads TGTGCCAGCAGCGGGGCGGGACAAAGCTACGAGCAGTACTTC. The chain combines TRBV11-1 with TRBJ2-7; D possibly matches TRBD1 or TRBD2 (6 bases each). CDR1 is SGHAT and CDR2 is FQDESV in the germline V gene (reference sequence). The CDR3 totals 14 residues. Trimming left V 5 bases short and J 3 bases short, with 14 bases between. The entire variable domain, with the rest obtained from reference TRBV11-1 and TRBJ2-7, is as follows: EAEVAQSPRYKITEKSQAVAFWCDPISGHATLYWYRQILGQGPELLVQFQDESVVDDSQLPKDRFSAERLKGVDSTLKIQPAELGDSAMYLCASSGAGQSYEQYFGPGTRLTVT.

The CDR3 nucleotides read TGTGCCAGCAGCTTAGAGGGGCGAGGAGTCTCACCCCTCCACTTT. This codes for CASSLEGRGVSPLHF. The V and J genes are TRBV7-9 and TRBJ1-6; possible D gene TRBD1, 5 bases. Trimming took 1 base from V and 10 from J, leaving 14 bases between them. The CDR3 sequence is 15 residues long. The V gene's germline CDR1 is SEHNR and CDR2 FQNEAQ (reference sequence). Combining the CDR3 with reference TRBV7-9 and TRBJ1-6 gives the whole variable domain DTGVSQNPRHKITKRGQNVTFRCDPISEHNRLYWYRQTLGQGPEFLTYFQNEAQLEKSRLLSDRFSAERPKGSFSTLEIQRTEQGDSAMYLCASSLEGRGVSPLHFGNGTRLTVT.

This clonotype was counted many times. The V gene is TRBV19, the J gene TRBJ1-1; D may be TRBD1 (6 bases). This CDR3 is 15 amino acids long. Germline CDR1 LNHDA, CDR2 SQIVND (reference sequence). V shed 4 bases and J shed 6 bases, with 18 bases lying between them. CDR3 sequence (DNA): TGTGCCAGTAGTACCCGTCCGGGGGCTGGGGCTGAAGCTTTCTTT. Its translation: CASSTRPGAGAEAFF.

In its sample, this clonotype was seen many times. The chain uses TRBV11-2 and TRBJ1-6; D may be TRBD1 (5 bases). CDR3 length: 14 amino acids. CDR1 and CDR2 from the germline V gene are SGHAT and FQNNGV. V lost 5 bases and J 9 bases, leaving 14 bases between the germline ends. CDR3 amino acids: CASSPKYGGSPLHF. The CDR3 DNA is TGTGCCAGCAGCCCAAAGTACGGGGGTTCACCCCTCCACTTT.

V and J are TRBV27 and TRBJ1-1; no reliable D call. Germline V gene sequence: CDR1 MNHEY, CDR2 SMNVEV (reference sequence). The CDR3 runs 14 residues. Trimming pared 2 bases from V and 1 base from J, leaving 8 bases between. The CDR3 reads CASSLRLGNTEAFF. The CDR3 region has the DNA TGTGCCAGCAGTTTACGGCTAGGGAACACTGAAGCTTTCTTT.

This clonotype has ten or more counts. The rearrangement joins TRBV13 to TRBJ1-1, with D unclear. The germline V and J ends were trimmed by 4 bases and 5 bases, with 14 bases remaining between them. The CDR3 runs 14 residues. Germline V CDR1 and CDR2: PRHDT, FYEKMQ (reference sequence). The CDR3 region has the DNA TGTGCCAGCAGCTCACCACGGTTACGAACTGAAGCTTTCTTT. Protein: CASSSPRLRTEAFF.

This clonotype has at least ten counts. The V and J genes are TRBV7-2 and TRBJ2-2; tentatively, D is TRBD1 (6 bases). Trimming shortened V by 0 bases and J by 5 bases, and 10 bases separated the two germline ends. The CDR3 contains 15 residues. In germline, CDR1 is SGHTA, CDR2 FQGNSA. This CDR3 reads CASSLAMGTTGELFF. CDR3 bases: TGTGCCAGCAGCTTAGCGATGGGGACAACCGGGGAGCTGTTTTTT.

This clonotype was counted ten times or more. The rearrangement links TRBV6-2 or TRBV6-3 to TRBJ1-5, with 8 bases lining up with TRBD1. The ends lost 0 bases at V and 2 bases at J; junction bases unmatched: 12. This CDR3 is 19 amino acids long. In germline, CDR1 is MNHEY, CDR2 SVGEGT. The CDR3 reads CASSYSRTGFDSRNQPQHF. Here the CDR3 DNA reads TGTGCCAGCAGTTACTCAAGGACAGGGTTTGATTCCCGCAATCAGCCCCAGCATTTT.

This clonotype was seen repeatedly, ten times or more. The chain uses TRBV12-3 or TRBV12-4 and TRBJ1-1; D unclear. This CDR3 is built from 14 residues. Trimming took off 3 bases at V and 4 bases at J, with 12 bases between the two ends. The chain's CDR3 is CASSFRSAATEAFF. Here the CDR3 DNA reads TGTGCCAGCAGTTTTAGGTCTGCCGCCACTGAAGCTTTCTTT.

There are many counts of this clonotype. The rearrangement uses TRBV24-1 and TRBJ2-2; D uncertain. With 9 bases removed from V and 5 bases from J, the gap between germline ends came to 9 bases. Germline V CDR1 and CDR2: KGHDR, SFDVKD. The CDR3 has 12 residues. The CDR3 sequence: CATSVGTGELFF. The CDR3 coding sequence is TGTGCCACCTCGGTGGGGACCGGGGAGCTGTTTTTT.

This clonotype was seen many times. The CDR3 here is CASSGGQGGIYEQYF. DNA for the CDR3: TGTGCCAGCAGTGGCGGCCAGGGCGGTATCTACGAGCAGTACTTC. The chain links TRBV7-2 to TRBJ2-7, with D perhaps TRBD1 (5 bases). Trimming removed 6 bases from V and 3 bases from J, with 18 bases in between. The CDR3 has 15 residues. Looked up from germline, CDR1 is SGHTA and CDR2 is FQGNSA.

This clonotype was counted at least ten times. The chain has TRBV6-1 and TRBJ2-6; D is undetermined. The ends were cut back, 1 base at V and 3 bases at J, with 13 bases in the middle. The CDR3 extends over 17 amino acids. Germline CDR1 is MNHNS and CDR2 is SASEGT. The CDR3 protein is CASSEGVGIGGANVLTF. The CDR3 DNA follows: TGTGCCAGCAGTGAAGGAGTAGGGATTGGTGGGGCCAACGTCCTGACTTTC.

This clonotype has a count of ten or more. V is TRBV3-1 and J is TRBJ2-7; no clear D gene. The germline gives CDR1 LGHDT, CDR2 YNNKEL (reference sequence). Trimming took 4 bases from V and 6 from J, leaving 16 bases between them. The CDR3 contains 14 residues. In nucleotides, the CDR3 is TGTGCCAGCAGCCGTATAGGGCGATCTGGCGAGCAGTACTTC. This sequence encodes CASSRIGRSGEQYF.